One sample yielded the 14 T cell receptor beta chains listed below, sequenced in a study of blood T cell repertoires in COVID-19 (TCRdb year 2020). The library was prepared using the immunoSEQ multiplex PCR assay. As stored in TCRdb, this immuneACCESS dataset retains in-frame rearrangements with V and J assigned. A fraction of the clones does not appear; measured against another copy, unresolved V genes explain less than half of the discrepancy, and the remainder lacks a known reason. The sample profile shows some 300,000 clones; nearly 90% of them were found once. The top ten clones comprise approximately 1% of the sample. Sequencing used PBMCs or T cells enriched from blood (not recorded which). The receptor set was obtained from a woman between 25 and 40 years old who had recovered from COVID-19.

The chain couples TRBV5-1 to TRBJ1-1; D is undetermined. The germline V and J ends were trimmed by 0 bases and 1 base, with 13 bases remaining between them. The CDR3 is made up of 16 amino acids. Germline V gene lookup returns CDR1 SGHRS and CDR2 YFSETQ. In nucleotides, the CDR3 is TGCGCCAGCAGCTTGGAGATGGTAGCAGCGAACACTGAAGCTTTCTTT. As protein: CASSLEMVAANTEAFF.

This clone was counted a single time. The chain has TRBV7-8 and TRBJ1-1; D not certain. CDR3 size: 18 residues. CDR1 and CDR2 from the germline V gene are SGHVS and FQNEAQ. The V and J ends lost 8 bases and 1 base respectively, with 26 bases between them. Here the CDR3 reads CASSPRSVLQDPNTEAFF. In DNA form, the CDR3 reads TGTGCCAGCTCCCCGCGGTCGGTACTACAAGATCCGAACACTGAAGCTTTCTTT.

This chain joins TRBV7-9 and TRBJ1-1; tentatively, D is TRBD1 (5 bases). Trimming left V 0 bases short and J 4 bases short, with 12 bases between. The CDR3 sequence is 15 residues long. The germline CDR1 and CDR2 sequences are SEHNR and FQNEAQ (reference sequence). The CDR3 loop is CASSLAAPGGTEAFF. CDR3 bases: TGTGCCAGCAGCTTAGCGGCACCGGGGGGCACTGAAGCTTTCTTT.

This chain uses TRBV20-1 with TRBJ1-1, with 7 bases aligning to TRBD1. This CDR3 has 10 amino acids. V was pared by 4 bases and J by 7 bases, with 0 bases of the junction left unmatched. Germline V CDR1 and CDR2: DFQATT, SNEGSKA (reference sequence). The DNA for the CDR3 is TGCAGTGCTAACAGGGGTGAAGCTTTCTTT. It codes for CSANRGEAFF.

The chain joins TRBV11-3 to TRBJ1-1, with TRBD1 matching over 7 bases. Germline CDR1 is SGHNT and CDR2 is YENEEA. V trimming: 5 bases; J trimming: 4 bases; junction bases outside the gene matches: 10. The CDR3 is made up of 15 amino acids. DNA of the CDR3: TGTGCCAGCAGCCTAACCCCAGGGGGTGGCACTGAAGCTTTCTTT. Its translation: CASSLTPGGGTEAFF.

The DNA of the CDR3 is TGTGCCAGCAGTGCCATAGGGGGGGACACTGAAGCTTTCTTT. It encodes CASSAIGGDTEAFF. This chain links TRBV5-6 with TRBJ1-1; possible D gene TRBD1, 6 bases. The germline V and J ends were trimmed by 5 bases and 3 bases, with 14 bases remaining between them. This CDR3 has 14 residues. The germline CDR1 and CDR2 sequences are SGHDT and YYEEEE.

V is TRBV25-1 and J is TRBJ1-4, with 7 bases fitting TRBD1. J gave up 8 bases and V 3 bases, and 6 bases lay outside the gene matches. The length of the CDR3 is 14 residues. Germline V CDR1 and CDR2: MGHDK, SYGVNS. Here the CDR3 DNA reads TGTGCCAGCAGTGATCTACAGGGGAGGGAAAAACTGTTTTTT. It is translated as CASSDLQGREKLFF. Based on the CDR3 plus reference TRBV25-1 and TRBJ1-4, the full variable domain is EADIYQTPRYLVIGTGKKITLECSQTMGHDKMYWYQQDPGMELHLIHYSYGVNSTEKGDLSSESTVSRIRTEHFPLTLESARPSHTSQYLCASSDLQGREKLFFGSGTQLSVL.

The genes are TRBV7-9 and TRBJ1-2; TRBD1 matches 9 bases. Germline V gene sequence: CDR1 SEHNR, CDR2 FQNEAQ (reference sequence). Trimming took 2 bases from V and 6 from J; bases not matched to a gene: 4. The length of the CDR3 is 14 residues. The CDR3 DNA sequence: TGTGCCAGCAGCTTAAACCGGGACAGGGATGGCTACACCTTC. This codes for CASSLNRDRDGYTF.

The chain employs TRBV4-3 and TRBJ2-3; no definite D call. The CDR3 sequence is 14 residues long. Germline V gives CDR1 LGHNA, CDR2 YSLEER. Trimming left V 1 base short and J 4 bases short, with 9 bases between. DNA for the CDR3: TGCGCCAGCAGCCAAGGAGTGGTCCCAGATACGCAGTATTTT. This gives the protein CASSQGVVPDTQYF.

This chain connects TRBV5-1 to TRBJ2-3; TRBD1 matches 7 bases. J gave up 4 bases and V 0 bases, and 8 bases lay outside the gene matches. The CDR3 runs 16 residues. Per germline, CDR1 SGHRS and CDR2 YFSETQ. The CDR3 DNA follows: TGCGCCAGCAGCTTGGTAACCGGGACAGTCCCAGATACGCAGTATTTT. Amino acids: CASSLVTGTVPDTQYF.

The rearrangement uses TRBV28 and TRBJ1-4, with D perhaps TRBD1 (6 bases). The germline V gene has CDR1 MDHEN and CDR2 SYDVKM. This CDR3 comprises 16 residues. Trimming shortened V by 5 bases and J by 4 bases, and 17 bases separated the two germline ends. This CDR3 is CASSEGGDTDNEKLFF. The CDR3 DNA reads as TGTGCCAGCAGTGAAGGGGGAGACACCGATAATGAAAAACTGTTTTTT.

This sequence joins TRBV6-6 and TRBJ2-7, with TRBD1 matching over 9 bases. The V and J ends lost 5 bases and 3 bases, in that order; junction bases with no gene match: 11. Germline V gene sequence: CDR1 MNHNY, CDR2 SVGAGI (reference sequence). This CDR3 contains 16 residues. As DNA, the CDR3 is TGTGCCAGCAGTCCGAAACAGGGGGCAATAATCTACGAGCAGTACTTC. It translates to CASSPKQGAIIYEQYF.

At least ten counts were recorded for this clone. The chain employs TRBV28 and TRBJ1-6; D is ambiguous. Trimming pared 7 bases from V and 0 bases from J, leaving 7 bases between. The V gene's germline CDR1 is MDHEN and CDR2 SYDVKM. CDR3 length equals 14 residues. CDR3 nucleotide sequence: TGTGCCAGCATCCGGAGCTCCTATAATTCACCCCTCCACTTT. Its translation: CASIRSSYNSPLHF.

The CDR3 region is CATVEDRATEAFF. In DNA, the CDR3 is TGTGCCACCGTTGAGGACAGGGCGACTGAAGCTTTCTTT. The J gene is TRBJ1-1, the V gene TRBV18; the match to TRBD1 covers 8 bases. Trimming took 10 bases from V and 5 from J; bases not matched to a gene: 9. This CDR3 comprises 13 residues. The germline V gene encodes CDR1 KGHSH and CDR2 LQKENI.